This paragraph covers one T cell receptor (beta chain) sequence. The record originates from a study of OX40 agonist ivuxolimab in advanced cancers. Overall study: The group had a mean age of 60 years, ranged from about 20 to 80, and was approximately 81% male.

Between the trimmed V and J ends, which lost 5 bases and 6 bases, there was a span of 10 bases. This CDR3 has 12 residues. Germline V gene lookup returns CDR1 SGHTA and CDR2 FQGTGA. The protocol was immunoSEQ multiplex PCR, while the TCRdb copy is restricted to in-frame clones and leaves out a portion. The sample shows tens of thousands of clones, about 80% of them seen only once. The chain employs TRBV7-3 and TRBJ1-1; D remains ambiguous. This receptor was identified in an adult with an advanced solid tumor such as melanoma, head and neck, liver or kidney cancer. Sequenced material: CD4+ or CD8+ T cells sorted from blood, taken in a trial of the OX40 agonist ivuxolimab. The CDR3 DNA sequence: TGTGCCAGCAGCCAGAACGAACCTGAAGCTTTCTTT. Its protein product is CASSQNEPEAFF.